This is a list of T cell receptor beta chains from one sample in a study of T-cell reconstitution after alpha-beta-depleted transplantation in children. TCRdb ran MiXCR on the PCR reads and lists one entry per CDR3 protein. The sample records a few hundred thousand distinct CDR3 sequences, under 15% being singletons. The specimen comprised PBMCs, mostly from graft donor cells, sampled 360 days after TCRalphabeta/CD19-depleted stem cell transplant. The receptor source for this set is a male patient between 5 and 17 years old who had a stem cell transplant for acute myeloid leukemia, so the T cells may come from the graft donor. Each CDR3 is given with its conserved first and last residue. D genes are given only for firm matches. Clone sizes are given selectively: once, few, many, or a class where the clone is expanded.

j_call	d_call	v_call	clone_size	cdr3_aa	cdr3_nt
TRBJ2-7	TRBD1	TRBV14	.	CASSQGQGTHEQYF	TGTGCCAGCAGCCAAGGACAGGGGACGCACGAGCAGTACTTC
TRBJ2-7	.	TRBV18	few	CASRTEGVLSKQYF	TGTGCCAGCCGAACGGAGGGAGTCCTCTCAAAGCAGTACTTC
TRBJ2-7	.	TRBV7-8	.	CASSQRDVYEQYF	TGTGCCAGCAGCCAGAGGGACGTCTACGAGCAGTACTTC
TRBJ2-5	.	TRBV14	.	CASSQGAVRRETQYF	TGTGCCAGCAGCCAAGGGGCAGTCAGGAGAGAGACCCAGTACTTC
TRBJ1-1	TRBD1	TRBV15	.	CATSRATGTGGTEAFF	TGTGCCACCAGCAGAGCTACCGGGACAGGGGGCACTGAAGCTTTCTTT
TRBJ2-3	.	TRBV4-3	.	CASSQGDRGIASTDTQYF	TGCGCCAGCAGCCAAGGGGACCGGGGGATTGCGAGCACAGATACGCAGTATTTT
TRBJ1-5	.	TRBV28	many	CASSFRSQPQHF	TGTGCCAGCAGTTTCAGGAGTCAGCCCCAGCATTTT
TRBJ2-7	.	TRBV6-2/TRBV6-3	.	CASSIHSDSTYEQYF	TGTGCCAGCAGTATCCATTCTGACAGCACCTACGAGCAGTACTTC
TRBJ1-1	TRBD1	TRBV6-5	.	CASSYLTHRGATTEAFF	TGTGCCAGCAGTTACCTTACTCACAGGGGGGCGACCACTGAAGCTTTCTTT
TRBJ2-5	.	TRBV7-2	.	CASSLGQGAETQYF	TGTGCCAGCAGCTTAGGGCAGGGCGCAGAGACCCAGTACTTC
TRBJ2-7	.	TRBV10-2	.	CASSESAGLIREQYF	TGCGCCAGCAGTGAGTCGGCGGGACTCATACGCGAGCAGTACTTC
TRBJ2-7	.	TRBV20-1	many	CSARGAYVRAYEQYF	TGCAGTGCTAGGGGGGCCTACGTGCGGGCCTACGAGCAGTACTTC
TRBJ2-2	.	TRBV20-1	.	CSALSGGELFF	TGCAGTGCCCTTAGTGGCGGGGAGCTGTTTTTT
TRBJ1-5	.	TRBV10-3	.	CAISESGREGAQPQHF	TGTGCCATCAGTGAGTCGGGCAGGGAAGGAGCTCAGCCCCAGCATTTT
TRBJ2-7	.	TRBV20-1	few	CSGSRDIADEQYF	TGCAGTGGTTCCCGGGACATTGCCGACGAGCAGTACTTC
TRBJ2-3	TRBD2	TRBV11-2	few	CASSLVTSGRITDTQYF	TGTGCCAGCAGCTTAGTTACTAGCGGGAGAATAACAGATACGCAGTATTTT
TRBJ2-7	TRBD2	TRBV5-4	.	CASRAGTSASYEQYF	TGTGCCAGCAGGGCCGGGACTAGCGCCTCCTACGAGCAGTACTTC
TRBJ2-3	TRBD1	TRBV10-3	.	CAIRPGQGGTDTQYF	TGTGCCATCAGGCCGGGACAGGGGGGCACAGATACGCAGTATTTT
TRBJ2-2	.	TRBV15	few	CATSRKTNTGELFF	TGTGCCACCAGCAGAAAAACGAACACCGGGGAGCTGTTTTTT
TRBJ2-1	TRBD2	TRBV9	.	CASSVGGAGGSYNEQFF	TGTGCCAGCAGCGTAGGGGGGGCGGGAGGCTCCTACAATGAGCAGTTCTTC
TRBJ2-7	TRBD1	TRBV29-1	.	CSVEPRTGRTGEQYF	TGCAGCGTTGAACCCCGGACAGGGAGGACGGGGGAGCAGTACTTC
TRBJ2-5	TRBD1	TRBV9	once	CASSVDRGGQETQYF	TGTGCCAGCAGCGTGGACAGGGGAGGCCAAGAGACCCAGTACTTC
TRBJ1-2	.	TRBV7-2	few	CASSLAVRGNYGYTF	TGTGCCAGCAGCTTAGCTGTCAGGGGTAACTATGGCTACACCTTC
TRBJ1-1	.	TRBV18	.	CASSPQGIRNTEAFF	TGTGCCAGCTCACCACAGGGGATAAGGAACACTGAAGCTTTCTTT
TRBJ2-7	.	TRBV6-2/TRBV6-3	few	CASSYASSYEQYF	TGTGCCAGCAGTTACGCATCTTCCTACGAGCAGTACTTC
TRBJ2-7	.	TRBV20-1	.	CSARDWGKGSYEQYF	TGCAGTGCTAGAGATTGGGGGAAAGGCTCCTACGAGCAGTACTTC
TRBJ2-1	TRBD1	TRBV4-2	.	CASSPPGQSLEKQFF	TGTGCCAGCAGCCCACCGGGACAGTCCCTCGAGAAGCAGTTCTTC
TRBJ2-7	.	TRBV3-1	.	CASSQVERSYEQYF	TGTGCCAGCAGCCAAGTCGAGCGGTCCTACGAGCAGTACTTC
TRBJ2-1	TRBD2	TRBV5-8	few	CASSLVSPSGRGEQFF	TGTGCCAGCAGCTTGGTTTCGCCTAGCGGGAGGGGTGAGCAGTTCTTC
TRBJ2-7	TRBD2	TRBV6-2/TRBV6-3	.	CASGVGQGLLAGAYEQYF	TGTGCCAGCGGCGTTGGGCAGGGACTACTAGCGGGTGCCTACGAGCAGTACTTC
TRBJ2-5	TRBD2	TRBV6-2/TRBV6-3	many	CASSRLAQETQYF	TGTGCCAGCAGCCGACTAGCGCAAGAGACCCAGTACTTC
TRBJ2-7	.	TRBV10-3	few	CAISESANRERYEQYF	TGTGCCATCAGTGAGTCAGCGAACAGGGAGCGATACGAGCAGTACTTC